These T cell receptor beta chains were read from a single sample in a study of T cell responses to AZD1222 COVID-19 vaccine. The protocol was immunoSEQ multiplex PCR, while the TCRdb copy is restricted to in-frame clones and leaves out a portion. The table lists some 170,000 clones, about 92% of them singletons. Sequences were derived from peripheral blood, sampled on day 0 of MenACWY control vaccination. Receptors originate from an adult in good health. Each CDR3 is given with its conserved first and last residue. Each record gives: CDR3 length, D gene, J gene, V gene, clone size, CDR3 DNA, CDR3 protein. A D gene is named only where the DNA matches it firmly. Where a row states a size, it is once, few, many or the class of an expanded clone; other rows omit it.

cdr3_length: 13; d_call: -; j_call: TRBJ1-2; v_call: TRBV24-1; clone_size: few; cdr3_nt: TGTGCCACCAGTGATTTTACAAACTATGGCTACACCTTC; cdr3_aa: CATSDFTNYGYTF
cdr3_length: 13; d_call: -; j_call: TRBJ1-4; v_call: TRBV5-5; clone_size: -; cdr3_nt: TGTGCCAGCAGCTTGCCTTCCGATGAAAAACTGTTTTTT; cdr3_aa: CASSLPSDEKLFF
cdr3_length: 13; d_call: TRBD1; j_call: TRBJ1-1; v_call: TRBV19; clone_size: once; cdr3_nt: TGTGCCAGTAGTAAGGGACAGGAAAATGAAGCTTTCTTT; cdr3_aa: CASSKGQENEAFF
cdr3_length: 16; d_call: -; j_call: TRBJ2-6; v_call: TRBV6-2/TRBV6-3; clone_size: -; cdr3_nt: TGTGCCAGCAGTCGTAGCGCCTCCTCTGGGGCCAACGTCCTGACTTTC; cdr3_aa: CASSRSASSGANVLTF
cdr3_length: 14; d_call: -; j_call: TRBJ1-1; v_call: TRBV2; clone_size: -; cdr3_nt: TGTGCCAGCAGTCTCGGTCGGAGGAACACTGAAGCTTTCTTT; cdr3_aa: CASSLGRRNTEAFF
cdr3_length: 19; d_call: -; j_call: TRBJ1-1; v_call: TRBV2; clone_size: -; cdr3_nt: TGTGCCAGCAGTGAAAGCGTGGGGCAGGCGAACCCCTTGAACACTGAAGCTTTCTTT; cdr3_aa: CASSESVGQANPLNTEAFF
cdr3_length: 14; d_call: -; j_call: TRBJ1-1; v_call: TRBV7-3; clone_size: -; cdr3_nt: TGTGCCAGCAGCTTATCGGGGTTCGGCACTGAAGCTTTCTTT; cdr3_aa: CASSLSGFGTEAFF
cdr3_length: 12; d_call: -; j_call: TRBJ1-3; v_call: TRBV29-1; clone_size: -; cdr3_nt: TGCAGCGGGGCACTGGCTGGAAACACCATATATTTT; cdr3_aa: CSGALAGNTIYF
cdr3_length: 14; d_call: -; j_call: TRBJ2-3; v_call: TRBV11-2; clone_size: -; cdr3_nt: TGTGCCAGCAGCTTGGGAGCAAGCACAGATACGCAGTATTTT; cdr3_aa: CASSLGASTDTQYF
cdr3_length: 14; d_call: -; j_call: TRBJ1-5; v_call: TRBV19; clone_size: -; cdr3_nt: TGTGCCAGTACCTCCCGGGAGGGGCTAGGGCCCCAGCATTTT; cdr3_aa: CASTSREGLGPQHF
cdr3_length: 17; d_call: -; j_call: TRBJ2-2; v_call: TRBV7-2; clone_size: -; cdr3_nt: TGTGCCAGCAGCTTAGCTCGTACCAGCACGAACACCGGGGAGCTGTTTTTT; cdr3_aa: CASSLARTSTNTGELFF
cdr3_length: 13; d_call: TRBD1; j_call: TRBJ1-1; v_call: TRBV29-1; clone_size: -; cdr3_nt: TGCAGCACCCCGGGACAGGGGCACACTGAAGCTTTCTTT; cdr3_aa: CSTPGQGHTEAFF
cdr3_length: 14; d_call: -; j_call: TRBJ2-7; v_call: TRBV29-1; clone_size: -; cdr3_nt: TGCAGCGTTGGAAGGACGGCCCGAACCTACGAGCAGTACTTC; cdr3_aa: CSVGRTARTYEQYF
cdr3_length: 15; d_call: -; j_call: TRBJ1-6; v_call: TRBV2; clone_size: -; cdr3_nt: TGTGCCAGCAATTCGGACAGCTCCTATAATTCACCCCTCCACTTT; cdr3_aa: CASNSDSSYNSPLHF
cdr3_length: 14; d_call: TRBD2; j_call: TRBJ2-5; v_call: TRBV6-6; clone_size: -; cdr3_nt: TGTGCCAGCAGCGCGAGCGGGAGGGAAGAGACCCAGTACTTC; cdr3_aa: CASSASGREETQYF
cdr3_length: 17; d_call: TRBD2; j_call: TRBJ2-5; v_call: TRBV9; clone_size: -; cdr3_nt: TGTGCCAGCAGCCCCCGGGCTAGCGGGAGGGCGGGGGAGACCCAGTACTTC; cdr3_aa: CASSPRASGRAGETQYF
cdr3_length: 14; d_call: TRBD1; j_call: TRBJ1-2; v_call: TRBV19; clone_size: -; cdr3_nt: TGTGCCAGTAGTATAGCGCCAGGGGGCTATGGCTACACCTTC; cdr3_aa: CASSIAPGGYGYTF
cdr3_length: 14; d_call: -; j_call: TRBJ2-7; v_call: TRBV27; clone_size: -; cdr3_nt: TGTGCCAGCAGTTTAGCTGGGGACTCCTACGAGCAGTACTTC; cdr3_aa: CASSLAGDSYEQYF